A single sample is the source of the 32 T cell receptor beta chains below, sequenced in a study of T cells in Graves' hyperthyroidism and ophthalmopathy. The investigators amplified TCR beta CDR3 regions from RNA transcripts. The HTBI primer set served for first-round RT-PCR of the TCR CDR3. Using its own MiXCR run on the multiplex PCR reads, TCRdb lists one record per CDR3 protein. The sample lists over 300,000 distinct CDR3 sequences, 14% seen once, with approximately 11% in the top ten. The sample consisted of blood. These receptors were collected from a woman in her sixties or seventies with Graves' hyperthyroidism.

This clonotype was counted many times. This chain connects TRBV11-2 to TRBJ2-5; 11 bases line up with TRBD1. This CDR3 is built from 15 residues. V lost 5 bases, J lost 5 bases, and 7 bases stayed unmatched. In germline, CDR1 is SGHAT, CDR2 FQNNGV. The CDR3 here is CASSAPGTGGETQYF. CDR3 nucleotides: TGTGCCAGCAGCGCCCCCGGGACAGGGGGGGAGACCCAGTACTTC.

In this sample, this clonotype turned up a few times. The chain has TRBV12-3 or TRBV12-4 and TRBJ2-2; 10 nucleotides line up with TRBD1. The CDR3 is 17 amino acids. V lost 6 bases and J lost 6; bases outside the gene matches: 13. The CDR3 loop is CASRPPPDRGVPGELFF. The CDR3, as DNA: TGTGCCAGCAGACCCCCGCCGGACAGGGGGGTTCCCGGGGAGCTGTTTTTT.

This clonotype was seen ten or more times. This chain uses TRBV28 with TRBJ2-5, with a weak D call TRBD1 (6 bases). The CDR3 is made up of 14 amino acids. Trimming cost V 6 bases and J 2 bases, with 13 bases left between them. Germline assignment: CDR1 MDHEN and CDR2 SYDVKM. The CDR3 reads CASSGRGLQETQYF. CDR3 DNA sequence: TGTGCCAGCAGCGGCAGGGGCTTACAAGAGACCCAGTACTTC.

This clonotype was seen ten or more times. The chain has TRBV3-1 and TRBJ1-6; 9 nucleotides agree with TRBD1. CDR3 length equals 14 residues. The germline gives CDR1 LGHDT, CDR2 YNNKEL (reference sequence). J was trimmed by 10 bases and V by 5 bases; bases with no gene match: 6. The CDR3 is CASSKQGAKSPLHF. CDR3 nucleotide sequence: TGTGCCAGCAGCAAACAGGGGGCTAAATCACCCCTCCACTTT.

This clonotype was seen many times. The chain joins TRBV7-3 to TRBJ2-1, with TRBD1 matching over 9 bases. The CDR3 runs 16 residues. In germline, CDR1 is SGHTA, CDR2 FQGTGA. V gave up 5 bases and J gave up 8 bases; unmatched junction bases: 13. The CDR3 DNA is TGTGCCAGCAGCCTTCGTCCGGGACAGGGTCTCTATGAGCAGTTCTTC. Translating it yields CASSLRPGQGLYEQFF.

The gene calls are TRBV3-1 and TRBJ1-1, with 10 bases matching TRBD1. This CDR3 region has 16 residues. Germline values: CDR1 LGHDT, CDR2 YNNKEL (reference sequence). The V and J ends lost 1 base and 7 bases, in that order; junction bases with no gene match: 9. CDR3 DNA: TGTGCCAGCAGCCAAGTCGGGACAGGGGCGCCGGGTGAAGCTTTCTTT. Translating it yields CASSQVGTGAPGEAFF.

This clonotype was counted ten times or more. The rearrangement uses TRBV10-1 and TRBJ2-3; D not resolved. The CDR3 is 13 residues long. Germline V gives CDR1 WNHNN, CDR2 SYGVQD (reference sequence). The V and J ends lost 0 bases and 7 bases respectively, with 8 bases between them. CDR3 residues: CASSESTDYTQYF. The CDR3 region has the DNA TGCGCCAGCAGTGAGTCGACTGATTATACGCAGTATTTT.

This clonotype was detected ten times or more. The rearrangement links TRBV5-8 to TRBJ1-1; possible D gene TRBD1, 5 bases. CDR1 and CDR2 from the germline V gene are SGHTS and YDEGEE. The CDR3 contains 14 residues. V lost 0 bases, J lost 2 bases, and 8 bases lay in between. CDR3 in amino acids: CASSLGQTNTEAFF. The CDR3, as DNA: TGTGCCAGCAGCTTGGGACAGACTAACACTGAAGCTTTCTTT.

About this clonotype: A read error may explain this, as a much larger clone is one base away. V gene TRBV11-3 combines with J gene TRBJ1-1; D is possibly TRBD1 (6 bases). Between the trimmed V and J ends, which lost 7 bases and 5 bases, there was a span of 14 bases. The CDR3 is 13 residues long. The V gene's germline CDR1 is SGHNT and CDR2 YENEEA. For the CDR3, the DNA is TGTGCCAGCAACTCAGGGGTTCAAACTGAAGCTTTCTTT. Encoded protein: CASNSGVQTEAFF.

This clonotype was detected a few times. This rearrangement joins TRBV5-8 to TRBJ1-4; unclear D gene. The CDR3 is 13 amino acids. The V gene's germline CDR1 is SGHTS and CDR2 YDEGEE. Trimming left V 0 bases short and J 7 bases short, with 7 bases between. The CDR3 DNA reads as TGTGCCAGCAGCTTGGTTCGGGGTGAAAAACTGTTTTTT. Protein sequence: CASSLVRGEKLFF.

This clonotype was picked up a small number of times. This chain connects TRBV15 to TRBJ2-5, with a weak D call TRBD2 (5 bases). In germline, CDR1 is LNHNV, CDR2 YYDKDF (reference sequence). V was trimmed by 5 bases and J by 7 bases, leaving 11 bases between them. CDR3 length equals 12 residues. The CDR3: CATSDRAGTQYF. The CDR3 DNA follows: TGTGCCACCAGCGATAGGGCGGGGACCCAGTACTTC.

There are many counts of this clonotype. J is TRBJ2-3 and V is TRBV2; the D is unclear. This CDR3 has 14 residues. Trimming removed 7 bases at V and 1 base at J, with 12 bases between. Germline lookup yields CDR1 SNHLY and CDR2 FYNNEI. CDR3 loop: CASTQGLGTDTQYF. DNA of the CDR3: TGTGCCAGCACCCAAGGGCTAGGCACAGATACGCAGTATTTT.

The table lists this clonotype with many counts. The J gene is TRBJ2-3, the V gene TRBV20-1; D tentatively reads TRBD1 or TRBD2 (6 bases each). This CDR3 is 13 amino acids long. Germline values: CDR1 DFQATT, CDR2 SNEGSKA (reference sequence). V lost 2 bases, J lost 6 bases, and 12 bases lay in between. CDR3 DNA sequence: TGCAGTGCTAGACTACTCGGGGGCGATACGCAGTATTTT. Encoded protein: CSARLLGGDTQYF.

There are many counts of this clonotype. This chain connects TRBV28 to TRBJ2-7; the D gene could be TRBD1 or TRBD2 (5 bases each). V dropped 6 bases and J dropped 0 bases, with 12 bases sitting between them. The CDR3 contains 14 residues. Germline CDR1 is MDHEN and CDR2 is SYDVKM. CDR3 region: CASSQGRSSYEQYF. CDR3 in DNA: TGTGCCAGCAGCCAGGGACGGTCCTCCTACGAGCAGTACTTC.

In this sample, this clonotype turned up many times. The chain combines TRBV7-2 with TRBJ2-1; TRBD2 matches at 8 bases. The CDR3 is 14 amino acids. Germline V lookup: CDR1 SGHTA, CDR2 FQGNSA. V was clipped by 5 bases and J by 2 bases; unmatched bases: 2. The CDR3 is CASSILAAYNEQFF. The CDR3 DNA sequence: TGTGCCAGCAGCATACTAGCGGCCTACAATGAGCAGTTCTTC.

This clonotype was seen only a few times. The genes are TRBV7-3 and TRBJ2-5; either TRBD1 or TRBD2 may supply D (6 bases each). CDR1 is SGHTA, CDR2 FQGTGA, per germline. This CDR3 is built from 15 residues. V was shortened by 0 bases and J by 2 bases, with 10 bases between the two germline ends. The CDR3 nucleotides are TGTGCCAGCAGCTTAACTGGGGGGCTACAAGAGACCCAGTACTTC. This sequence encodes CASSLTGGLQETQYF.

V usage is TRBV29-1 and J usage is TRBJ1-6; D may be TRBD1 (5 bases). Germline CDR1 is SQVTM and CDR2 is ANQGSEA. CDR3 length equals 12 residues. Trimming left V 7 bases short and J 5 bases short, with 9 bases between. The CDR3 reads CSARENNSPLHF. The CDR3 DNA reads as TGCAGCGCCAGGGAGAATAATTCACCCCTCCACTTT.

The rearrangement uses TRBV6-1 and TRBJ2-7; possible D gene TRBD1, 5 bases. The CDR3 length is 13 residues. V was pared by 6 bases and J by 2 bases, with 11 bases between. Germline values: CDR1 MNHNS, CDR2 SASEGT. CDR3 in amino acids: CASSRALTYEQYF. The CDR3 DNA reads TGTGCCAGCAGCAGGGCTCTGACCTACGAGCAGTACTTC.

This clonotype was observed at least ten times. The V call is TRBV2, the J call TRBJ1-2, with D unresolved. Trimming left V 1 base short and J 3 bases short, with 3 bases between. The CDR3 loop spans 12 amino acids. Germline values: CDR1 SNHLY, CDR2 FYNNEI. The CDR3 loop reads CASSEGDYGYTF. The CDR3 DNA follows: TGTGCCAGCAGTGAAGGGGACTATGGCTACACCTTC. Using reference TRBV2 and TRBJ1-2 for the parts outside the CDR3, the full variable domain is EPEVTQTPSHQVTQMGQEVILRCVPISNHLYFYWYRQILGQKVEFLVSFYNNEISEKSEIFDDQFSVERPDGSNFTLKIRSTKLEDSAMYFCASSEGDYGYTFGSGTRLTVV.

This clonotype was counted many times. The chain employs TRBV29-1 and TRBJ2-7, with D tentatively TRBD2 (5 bases). The CDR3 consists of 13 residues. The V gene lost 4 bases and the J gene lost 6 bases, with 16 bases spanning the gap. Germline CDR1 is SQVTM and CDR2 is ANQGSEA. In nucleotides, the CDR3 is TGCAGCGTTGGGCGAACCCAGCGGAGCGAGCAGTACTTC. Its translation: CSVGRTQRSEQYF.

The chain joins TRBV27 to TRBJ2-2, with D unresolved. This CDR3 comprises 16 residues. The germline gives CDR1 MNHEY, CDR2 SMNVEV (reference sequence). V shed 2 bases and J shed 2 bases, with 12 bases lying between them. The CDR3 region has the DNA TGTGCCAGCAGTTTAGACTCGCGCTTAAACACCGGGGAGCTGTTTTTT. It yields the protein CASSLDSRLNTGELFF.

This clonotype was seen ten or more times. This chain links TRBV6-1 with TRBJ1-1; D might be TRBD1 (5 bases). Germline V CDR1 and CDR2: MNHNS, SASEGT. The CDR3 totals 15 residues. V was shortened by 7 bases and J by 1 base, with 16 bases between the two germline ends. The CDR3 reads CASIPSEGTNTEAFF. Here the CDR3 DNA reads TGTGCCAGCATCCCCTCGGAGGGGACGAACACTGAAGCTTTCTTT.

Ten or more counts support this clonotype. The chain links TRBV20-1 to TRBJ2-1; 9 bases align to TRBD2. CDR1 and CDR2 from the germline V gene are DFQATT and SNEGSKA (reference sequence). This CDR3 region has 16 residues. With V trimmed by 4 bases and J by 3 bases, 10 bases remained unmatched. CDR3 in DNA: TGCAGTGCTATGGATCGCCTAGCGGGAAACTACAATGAGCAGTTCTTC. It yields the protein CSAMDRLAGNYNEQFF.

This clonotype has at least ten counts. The J gene is TRBJ2-3, the V gene TRBV6-5, with 11 bases matching TRBD1. From germline, CDR1 is MNHEY and CDR2 SVGAGI. The junction had 1 base not matched to a gene; V was cut back by 2 bases and J by 6 bases. This CDR3 has 14 residues. The CDR3 protein is CASSYRTGGDTQYF. The CDR3 DNA follows: TGTGCCAGCAGTTACAGGACAGGGGGCGATACGCAGTATTTT.

This clonotype was recorded many times. The chain couples TRBV27 to TRBJ2-7, with 7 bases identical to TRBD1. J lost 3 bases, V lost 2 bases, and 13 bases had no gene match. This CDR3 is built from 17 residues. CDR1 is MNHEY, CDR2 SMNVEV, per germline (reference sequence). The DNA of the CDR3 is TGTGCCAGCAGTTTAAAAGGGGTGACAGGGATAGTCTACGAGCAGTACTTC. It translates to CASSLKGVTGIVYEQYF.

This clonotype was seen more than once but under ten times. The V gene is TRBV12-3 or TRBV12-4, the J gene TRBJ1-3; TRBD1 is a possible D gene (6 bases). The CDR3 extends over 16 amino acids. V gave up 5 bases and J gave up 0 bases, with 14 bases separating them. This chain's CDR3 is CASSRQEVNSGNTIYF. CDR3 coding DNA: TGTGCCAGCAGTCGACAGGAAGTAAACTCTGGAAACACCATATATTTT.

This clonotype was counted at least ten times. The rearrangement joins TRBV27 to TRBJ1-1; 10 bases align to TRBD1. Germline V gene data show CDR1 as MNHEY and CDR2 as SMNVEV (reference sequence). There are 15 residues in the CDR3. Trimming removed 2 bases from V and 3 bases from J; junction bases left unmatched: 3. In DNA form, the CDR3 reads TGTGCCAGCAGTTTAATCGGGACAGGGGACACTGAAGCTTTCTTT. Amino acid sequence: CASSLIGTGDTEAFF.

This clonotype has a count of ten or more. V gene TRBV3-1 combines with J gene TRBJ1-1; D might be TRBD1 (5 bases). Germline V lookup: CDR1 LGHDT, CDR2 YNNKEL (reference sequence). Trimming stripped 6 bases from V and 2 bases from J, with 13 bases between. CDR3 size: 14 residues. The CDR3 here is CASRAQGINTEAFF. CDR3 bases: TGTGCCAGCAGAGCCCAGGGAATCAACACTGAAGCTTTCTTT.

This clonotype was recorded many times. V gene TRBV24-1 combines with J gene TRBJ1-2; D may be TRBD1 (5 bases). Germline V lookup: CDR1 KGHDR, CDR2 SFDVKD. The CDR3 is 14 amino acids. V dropped 3 bases and J dropped 6 bases, with 13 bases sitting between them. The CDR3 spells CATSDPRGTNGYTF. The DNA for the CDR3 is TGTGCCACCAGTGATCCACGGGGGACTAATGGCTACACCTTC.

This clonotype occurred a few times. A read error is possible here, since a much larger clone lies one base away. The chain employs TRBV5-1 and TRBJ2-7, with D unclear. Deletions cut 1 base from V and 3 bases from J, with 14 bases between. CDR1 is SGHRS and CDR2 is YFSETQ in the germline V gene. The CDR3 contains 15 residues. As DNA, the CDR3 is TGCGCCAGCAGCTTGTGGGCAGACCTCAACTACGAGCAGTACTTC. This codes for CASSLWADLNYEQYF. Together with reference TRBV5-1 and TRBJ2-7, the CDR3 gives the full variable domain: KAGVTQTPRYLIKTRGQQVTLSCSPISGHRSVSWYQQTPGQGLQFLFEYFSETQRNKGNFPGRFSGRQFSNSRSEMNVSTLELGDSALYLCASSLWADLNYEQYFGPGTRLTVT.

This clonotype has a count of ten or more. The V and J genes are TRBV5-1 and TRBJ1-4, with D possibly being TRBD1 (5 bases). Germline V gives CDR1 SGHRS, CDR2 YFSETQ. This CDR3 contains 13 residues. Trimming pared 4 bases from V and 8 bases from J, leaving 12 bases between. CDR3 nucleotide sequence: TGCGCCAGCAGCCTGACGACAGACGAAAAACTGTTTTTT. Translated: CASSLTTDEKLFF.

The V call is TRBV11-2, the J call TRBJ1-1; a weak D match, TRBD1 (5 bases). Trimming removed 7 bases at V and 4 bases at J, with 16 bases between. Germline lookup yields CDR1 SGHAT and CDR2 FQNNGV. The CDR3 runs 14 residues. DNA for the CDR3: TGTGCCAGCACCGACGCGGGGGGGGGCACTGAAGCTTTCTTT. Translating gives CASTDAGGGTEAFF.